The 9 T cell receptor beta chains below were found in one sample sequenced in a study of CXCR3-negative and CXCR3-positive naive CD8 T cells (dated by TCRdb to the late 2010s). The run used a NextSeq 550. The Human TCR Profiling Kit (MiLaboratory) was used to prepare UMI-labeled 5' RACE TRB cDNA libraries. The reads, reprocessed by TCRdb, yield one row per CDR3 protein sequence and no DNA. The table for this sample records 100,000 to 150,000 distinct CDR3 sequences. The ten largest make up 0.29% of the sample. What was sequenced was naive CXCR3- CD8+ T cells from blood. The cell subset or site tag for this specimen amounts to: CD45RO-CCR7+CD27+CD95- naive CD8+ T cells lacking CXCR3 (TNR3-). The receptors derive from a human donor in good health. Some clones in this sample may be carry-over from other donors' samples.

V and J are TRBV6-6 and TRBJ2-6; TCRdb names TRBD1, which stays unverified in the absence of DNA. CDR3 length equals 17 residues. The germline CDR1 and CDR2 sequences are MNHNY and SVGAGI (reference sequence). This chain's CDR3 is CASRGQGVVSGANVLTF.

The chain recombines TRBV4-1 with TRBJ2-7; TCRdb's D gene call, TRBD2, goes unchecked for lack of DNA. Germline V gene sequence: CDR1 MGHRA, CDR2 YSYEKL. The CDR3 extends over 14 amino acids. CDR3 sequence: CASSFGRGPYEQYF.

J is TRBJ2-7 and V is TRBV5-1. Germline CDR1 reads SGHRS; CDR2 reads YFSETQ. There are 12 residues in the CDR3. The chain's CDR3 is CASRLTGYEQYF.

This chain joins TRBV19 and TRBJ1-5; TCRdb reports TRBD1, a call that lacks DNA to check it against. The CDR3 extends over 15 amino acids. CDR1 and CDR2 from the germline V gene are LNHDA and SQIVND (reference sequence). The CDR3 region is CASSIGDRGSQPQHF.

This chain's CDR3 is CASTNISYEQYF. This chain connects TRBV7-9 to TRBJ2-7. The germline gives CDR1 SEHNR, CDR2 FQNEAQ (reference sequence). There are 12 residues in the CDR3.

The genes are TRBV18 and TRBJ2-1; the TCRdb call, TRBD1, lacks DNA for checking. CDR3 size: 15 residues. Germline V CDR1 and CDR2: KGHSH, LQKENI. This chain's CDR3 is CASSPRDTLYNEQFF.

The rearrangement uses TRBV5-5 and TRBJ2-7; TCRdb's D call of TRBD1 is untestable without DNA. Germline-derived CDR1 and CDR2 are SGHKS and YYEKEE (reference sequence). The CDR3 runs to 14 residues. The chain's CDR3 is CASSFTGGEYEQYF.

The chain recombines TRBV28 with TRBJ2-2; TCRdb's D call of TRBD2 is untestable without DNA. CDR3 length: 14 amino acids. Germline V CDR1 and CDR2: MDHEN, SYDVKM. The CDR3 is CASSEREGTGELFF.

The chain has TRBV14 and TRBJ2-6; TCRdb outputs TRBD2, but without DNA this stays unchecked. The CDR3 is 19 amino acids. Germline loops: CDR1 SGHDN, CDR2 FVKESK. The chain's CDR3 is CASSQGAGVLPSGANVLTF. Variable domain in full (rest from reference TRBV14 and TRBJ2-6): EAGVTQFPSHSVIEKGQTVTLRCDPISGHDNLYWYRRVMGKEIKFLLHFVKESKQDESGMPNNRFLAERTGGTYSTLKVQPAELEDSGVYFCASSQGAGVLPSGANVLTFGAGSRLTVL.